This T cell receptor beta chain came from a study of shared clonotypes between healthy human individuals. General study results and limits: Clonotype sharing among donors was thought likely to change with sequencing depth. In a few donors, around 4.5% of naive CD4 clonotypes appeared in common. Across subsets, estimated richness was generally greater for naive than for memory populations.

The repertoire was sequenced with immunoSEQ multiplex PCR; TCRdb's copy has only in-frame clones and lacks some. Of more than 1.2 million clones in the sample, about 98.5% are singletons; the top ten hold about 0.4%. Trimming pared 3 bases from V and 4 bases from J, leaving 10 bases between. CDR3 length: 14 residues. Per germline, CDR1 SGHKS and CDR2 YYEKEE (reference sequence). A remark on this clone: Its antigen remains unknown.

The chain recombines TRBV5-5 with TRBJ2-2, with D unresolved. The sequence was collected from a man between 25 and 39 years old in good health. Sequenced input: naive CD4+ T cells sorted from blood. Regarding subset: CD45RA+ positively selected. The CDR3, as DNA: TGTGCCAGCAGCTCGAAAGTTACCACCGGGGAGCTGTTTTTT. Translated, it gives CASSSKVTTGELFF.